This TCR beta chain was identified during a study of high-grade serous ovarian cancer treatment subgroups (dated by TCRdb to 2020 to 2022). Notes on the research overall: A mean of 14,192 reads and 7,000 to 8,500 unique TCR beta rearrangements per sample was generated by sequencing. One primary tumor sample and two metastatic tumor samples were collected from each patient, for a total of 95 or so samples. TCR beta repertoires were profiled in patients with high-grade serous ovarian cancer who were grouped, under a laparoscopic triage algorithm, by complete gross resection or by neoadjuvant chemotherapy response. A cohort of around 30 patients was included: 10 with no residual disease after primary surgery (R0), 10 who were excellent NACT responders, and 10 who were poor NACT responders.

High-throughput TCR profiling via ImmunoSEQ was performed on the approximately 82 tumor samples. In the original analysis: To measure repertoire diversity, the metrics used were richness (unique productive sequences), clonality, evenness and relatedness, and the Bhattacharyya coefficient was used to assess similarity between samples. A sensitivity analysis that removed TCRs with fewer than two reads produced consistent conclusions. Held by TCRdb, this immuneACCESS table contains in-frame sequences only and omits some clones. Under half of the omission traces to an unresolved V gene where checked; the cause of the rest is unknown. From that table come the V and J calls and clone size; the DNA was used to work out D and trimming. Across this sample there are around 37,000 clones, with 79% seen only once. About 3% of the sample is taken by the ten largest. Worth noting for this clone: Its antigen has not been determined. No base qualities exist here, and no much larger clone lies one base off it.

Study-wide conclusions, independent of this receptor: The TCR repertoire analyses centered on CDR3, and CDR1 and CDR2 were not analyzed. Repertoire similarity between tumors of the same patient ranged about 0.095 to 0.85, whereas almost no similarity was seen between different patients. TCR clonal relatedness correlated positively with neoantigen level and, by trend, with copy number variation and mutation load from whole-genome sequencing. Spatial information was not captured by bulk tumor TCR sequencing, so insight into HGSC tumor complexity and diversity was limited.

CDR1 and CDR2 were assigned from the germline V gene as SQVTM and ANQGSEA. Between the V and J ends, shortened by 6 bases and 0 bases respectively, the junction contains 9 bases. The CDR3 covers 12 residues, taking in both the cysteine and the phenylalanine. Only the CDR3 region is kept as DNA, spanning 36 bases read in frame from base 1. Tumor samples were obtained before definitive surgery or chemotherapy. The MD Anderson Biospecimen Extraction Resource handled genomic DNA extraction, while the MD Anderson Cancer Genomics Laboratory carried out the TCR sequencing. The material sequenced was tumor tissue. The V gene is TRBV29-1 and the J gene is TRBJ2-7; no D segment can be confidently identified. The clonotype comes from a human donor with high-grade serous ovarian cancer. The sequenced DNA is TGCAGCGTCGCAGGCCTCTCCTACGAGCAGTACTTC. Translated, it gives CSVAGLSYEQYF.